The sequence of this T cell receptor beta chain was determined in a study of metastatic and nonmetastatic thyroid tumors. About the research overall: Repertoire data that came from the blood and tumor or nodule tissue of malignant and benign thyroid patients were compared.

CDR1 is LGHNA, CDR2 YNFKEQ, per germline. The CDR3 length is 14 residues. The V end was cut by 4 bases, the J end by 3 bases, with 13 bases between. All patients were untreated before thyroid surgery. The authors' processing: Clinicopathological groups of papillary thyroid cancer showed CDR3 differences that were used to build a distant-metastasis classifier. From the PCR reads, TCRdb re-called clones with MiXCR. The V and J calls here are based on TCRdb, not the publication. The sample consists of some 86,000 clones, around an eighth of them appearing once. Overall study results and limits: Malignant tumors reportedly showed significantly higher TCR beta diversity than benign nodules in both blood and tumor.

As for this clone: Its antigen remains unidentified. A much larger clone lies one base from this, so it may be a read error.

The chain recombines TRBV4-2 with TRBJ2-7, with no clear D. The sample was tumor tissue. This clonotype was obtained from a female donor with papillary thyroid cancer or a benign thyroid nodule (not recorded which). Some clones in this sample may be carry-over from other donors' samples. This chain's CDR3 is CASSPGEGNYEQYF. As DNA, the CDR3 is TGTGCCAGCAGCCCTGGGGAAGGGAACTACGAGCAGTACTTC.